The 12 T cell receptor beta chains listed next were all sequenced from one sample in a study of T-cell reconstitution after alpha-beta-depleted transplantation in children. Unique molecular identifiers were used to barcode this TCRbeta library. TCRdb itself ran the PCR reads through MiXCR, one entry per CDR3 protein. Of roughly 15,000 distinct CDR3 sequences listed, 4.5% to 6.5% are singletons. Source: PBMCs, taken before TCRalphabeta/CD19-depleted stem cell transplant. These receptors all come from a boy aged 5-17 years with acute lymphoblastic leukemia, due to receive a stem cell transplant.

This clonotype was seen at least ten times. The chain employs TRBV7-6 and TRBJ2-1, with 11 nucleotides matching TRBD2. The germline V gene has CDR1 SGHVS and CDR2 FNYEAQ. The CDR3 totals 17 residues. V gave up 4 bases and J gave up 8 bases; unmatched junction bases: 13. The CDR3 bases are TGTGCCAGCAGCTCCGACAGAATAGCGGGAGGGCCGGATGAGCAGTTCTTC. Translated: CASSSDRIAGGPDEQFF.

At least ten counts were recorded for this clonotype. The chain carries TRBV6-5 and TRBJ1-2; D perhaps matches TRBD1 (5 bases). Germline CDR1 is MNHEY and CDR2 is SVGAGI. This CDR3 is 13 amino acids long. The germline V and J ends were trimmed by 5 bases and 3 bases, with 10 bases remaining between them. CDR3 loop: CASSRGTDYGYTF. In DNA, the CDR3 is TGTGCCAGCAGTAGAGGGACGGACTATGGCTACACCTTC.

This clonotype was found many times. The CDR3 reads CASIPLGAGGNNQPQHF. The CDR3 nucleotides read TGTGCCAGTATCCCCCTTGGGGCAGGGGGGAACAATCAGCCCCAGCATTTT. V and J are TRBV19 and TRBJ1-5; TRBD1 matches at 7 bases. The CDR3 sequence is 17 residues long. V trimming: 7 bases; J trimming: 3 bases; junction bases outside the gene matches: 15. CDR1 is LNHDA, CDR2 SQIVND, per germline (reference sequence).

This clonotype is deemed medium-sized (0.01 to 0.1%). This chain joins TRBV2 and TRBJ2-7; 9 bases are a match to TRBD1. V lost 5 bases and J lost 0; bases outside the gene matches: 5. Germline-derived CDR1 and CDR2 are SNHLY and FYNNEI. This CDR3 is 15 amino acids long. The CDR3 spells CASSLDRGFSYEQYF. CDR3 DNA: TGTGCCAGCAGTCTAGACAGGGGGTTCTCCTACGAGCAGTACTTC.

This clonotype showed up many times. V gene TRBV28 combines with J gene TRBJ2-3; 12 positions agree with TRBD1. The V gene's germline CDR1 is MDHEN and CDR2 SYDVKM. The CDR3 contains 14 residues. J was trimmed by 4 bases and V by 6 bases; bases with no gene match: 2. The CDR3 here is CASRGTGGADTQYF. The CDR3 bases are TGTGCCAGCAGAGGGACAGGGGGCGCAGATACGCAGTATTTT.

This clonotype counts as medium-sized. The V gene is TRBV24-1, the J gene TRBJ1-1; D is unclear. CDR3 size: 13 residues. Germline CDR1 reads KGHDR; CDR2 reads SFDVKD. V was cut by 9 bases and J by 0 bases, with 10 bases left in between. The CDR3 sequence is CATVNLMNTEAFF. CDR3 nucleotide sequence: TGTGCCACCGTTAACCTCATGAACACTGAAGCTTTCTTT.

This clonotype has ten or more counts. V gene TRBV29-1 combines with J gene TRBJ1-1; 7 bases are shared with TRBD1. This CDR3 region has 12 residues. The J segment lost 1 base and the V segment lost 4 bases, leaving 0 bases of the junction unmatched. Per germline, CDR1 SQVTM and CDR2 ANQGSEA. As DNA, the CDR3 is TGCAGCGTTGGGACAGGGAACACTGAAGCTTTCTTT. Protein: CSVGTGNTEAFF.

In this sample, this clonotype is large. CDR3 protein: CASSQDRQYNEQFF. Written as DNA, the CDR3 is TGCGCCAGCAGCCAAGATAGACAGTACAATGAGCAGTTCTTC. The J gene is TRBJ2-1, the V gene TRBV4-3; possible D gene TRBD1, 5 bases. CDR1 LGHNA and CDR2 YSLEER come from the germline V gene. This CDR3 region has 14 residues. Between the trimmed V and J ends, which lost 0 bases and 4 bases, there was a span of 7 bases.

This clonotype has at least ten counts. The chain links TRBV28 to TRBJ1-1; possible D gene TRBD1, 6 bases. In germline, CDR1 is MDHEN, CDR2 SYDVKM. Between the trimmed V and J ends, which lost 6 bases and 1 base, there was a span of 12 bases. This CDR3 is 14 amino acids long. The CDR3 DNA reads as TGTGCCAGCAGGAAACAGGGCCCGAACACTGAAGCTTTCTTT. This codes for CASRKQGPNTEAFF.

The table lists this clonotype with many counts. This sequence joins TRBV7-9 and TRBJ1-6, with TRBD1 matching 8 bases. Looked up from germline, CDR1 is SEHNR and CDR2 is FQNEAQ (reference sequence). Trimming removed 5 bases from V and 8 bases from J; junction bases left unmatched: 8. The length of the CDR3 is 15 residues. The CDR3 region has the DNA TGTGCCAGCAGCATGGACAGGGCGCGTCATTCACCCCTCCACTTT. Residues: CASSMDRARHSPLHF.

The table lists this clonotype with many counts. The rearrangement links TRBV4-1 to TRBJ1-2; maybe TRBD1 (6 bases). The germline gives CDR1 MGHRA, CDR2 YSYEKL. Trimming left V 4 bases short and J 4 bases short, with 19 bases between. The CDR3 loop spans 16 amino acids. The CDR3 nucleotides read TGCGCCAGCAGCCCCTCCCCCGGGGGGCGCGGCTATGGCTACACCTTC. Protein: CASSPSPGGRGYGYTF.

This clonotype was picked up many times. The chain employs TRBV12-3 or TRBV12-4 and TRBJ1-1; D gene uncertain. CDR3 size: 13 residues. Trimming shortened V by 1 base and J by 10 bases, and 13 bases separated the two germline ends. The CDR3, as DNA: TGTGCCAGCAGTTTAGTGAGGGAGGTTGGAGCTTTCTTT. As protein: CASSLVREVGAFF.